This TCR beta chain was sequenced in a study of blood T cell repertoires in COVID-19 (dated by TCRdb to about 2020). Study-wide context: The collaborator samples originated in the United States, Italy and Spain and spanned the acute and convalescent phases of COVID-19. The sample metadata nearly always contained a de-identified subject ID, COVID-19 status, age in years and sex. The material from the prospective study consisted of cDNA or gDNA derived from T cells, B-cell-depleted T cells, or PBMCs. HLA class I and class II types, where available, came from metadata supplied by the sample provider rather than from assay-based typing. The samples were drawn from two sources: the first 160 participants of the ongoing ImmuneRACE study, and 1,000 to 1,500 subjects contributed by 6 global collaborators. The dataset comprised deeply sampled blood TCRbeta repertoires from subjects exposed to, actively infected with, or recovered from COVID-19. The repertoires were released in a freely available public database meant as a resource for research on the immune response to SARS-CoV-2. Overall study results and their limits: The amount of clinical and demographic metadata varied by source and participant and was provided uncurated.

One collaborating source in Seattle enrolled patients while the patients were actively infected and followed the patients over time throughout the course of disease. Collaborating institutions collected whole blood in K2EDTA tubes following their own protocols. For TCRbeta analysis, collaborator samples were shipped as frozen whole blood, as isolated PBMCs, or as DNA extracted from either sample type. CDR1 and CDR2 are drawn from the germline V gene: LGHNA, YSLEER. The trim is 0 bases for V and 4 bases for J, with a gap of 6 bases between the germline ends. Measured from the cysteine to the phenylalanine, the CDR3 is 13 residues long. Only the CDR3 DNA stays, 39 bases, in frame from base 1. The immunoSEQ Assay, a bias-controlled multiplex PCR, was used to amplify TCRbeta CDR3 regions from genomic DNA. On the authors' methods: The number of nucleated cells in each sample was estimated by amplification of reference gene primers within the assay. Sequence reads were collapsed and filtered to measure the absolute abundance of every unique TCRbeta CDR3 rearrangement. For each sample, productive Simpson clonality was calculated as the square root of Simpson's diversity index over productive rearrangements. TCRdb took this table from immuneACCESS and kept in-frame rearrangements with V and J called. Such tables lack part of the clones; where checked against another copy, unresolved V genes explain under half of the gap, and the rest is unexplained. V and J calls and clone size follow that table, whereas D and trimming were derived from the DNA. Here the sample has around 58,000 clones; 88% occur a single time. The top ten clonotypes cover around two fifths of the sample.

As regards this clone: Its antigen is not yet known. Base-call qualities are not available, and no considerably larger clone is one nucleotide away.

The TCR sequence derives from a woman aged 55-69 years with COVID-19, enrolled during active disease. Sequences were obtained from peripheral blood. The chain employs TRBV4-3 and TRBJ1-1; a tentative D call is TRBD1 (6 bases match). The nucleotide sequence is TGCGCCAGCAGCCAAGACAGGGGCACTGAAGCTTTCTTT. Its protein is CASSQDRGTEAFF.